Listed below are T cell receptor beta chains from one sample, sequenced in a study of cytomegalovirus exposure and HLA in healthy donors. Repertoires were generated with immunoSEQ multiplex PCR, while TCRdb's copy carries only in-frame clones and drops some. Of some 170,000 clones in the sample, 70% to 85% were seen once. Source material: PBMCs. These receptors were collected from a human donor in good health. Both conserved end residues are part of each CDR3. A D gene is named only where the DNA matches it firmly. The size field is filled for only some rows; it gives once, few, many or a size class.

cdr3_aa: CASSVDRENTEAFF
cdr3_nt: TGTGCCAGTAGTGTCGACAGGGAAAACACTGAAGCTTTCTTT
j_call: TRBJ1-1
clone_size: -
d_call: TRBD1
v_call: TRBV19

cdr3_aa: CASSPYGSGGLYNEQFF
cdr3_nt: TGTGCCAGCAGCCCTTACGGTAGCGGGGGGTTGTACAATGAGCAGTTCTTC
j_call: TRBJ2-1
clone_size: -
d_call: TRBD2
v_call: TRBV7-3

cdr3_aa: CASSSDRGYNSPLHF
cdr3_nt: TGTGCCAGCAGCTCGGACAGGGGCTATAATTCACCCCTCCACTTT
j_call: TRBJ1-6
clone_size: -
d_call: TRBD1
v_call: TRBV11-1

cdr3_aa: CASSEGGGGGQPQHF
cdr3_nt: TGTGCCAGCAGCGAAGGAGGGGGCGGAGGACAGCCCCAGCATTTT
j_call: TRBJ1-5
clone_size: -
d_call: TRBD1
v_call: TRBV9

cdr3_aa: CASSLNVGDSAQYF
cdr3_nt: TGTGCCAGCAGCTTAAACGTGGGGGACAGCGCGCAGTATTTT
j_call: TRBJ2-3
clone_size: -
d_call: TRBD1
v_call: TRBV7-3

cdr3_aa: CASSLSGFSGNTIYF
cdr3_nt: TGTGCCAGCAGCTTAAGCGGGTTCTCTGGAAACACCATATATTTT
j_call: TRBJ1-3
clone_size: -
d_call: -
v_call: TRBV7-3

cdr3_aa: CASSTGETADRVHEQYF
cdr3_nt: TGTGCCAGCAGCACCGGGGAAACAGCGGACAGGGTGCACGAGCAGTACTTC
j_call: TRBJ2-7
clone_size: -
d_call: TRBD1
v_call: TRBV7-8

cdr3_aa: CASSLVSSGAQETQYF
cdr3_nt: TGTGCCAGCAGCTTGGTCTCTAGCGGGGCCCAAGAGACCCAGTACTTC
j_call: TRBJ2-5
clone_size: -
d_call: TRBD2
v_call: TRBV5-6

cdr3_aa: CASSFVSTSYEQYF
cdr3_nt: TGTGCCAGCAGTTTTGTCAGTACCTCCTACGAGCAGTACTTC
j_call: TRBJ2-7
clone_size: -
d_call: -
v_call: TRBV27

cdr3_aa: CASSSRDSEQYF
cdr3_nt: TGCGCCAGCAGCTCCAGGGACTCCGAGCAGTACTTC
j_call: TRBJ2-7
clone_size: -
d_call: -
v_call: TRBV5-1

cdr3_aa: CASSVAARETQYF
cdr3_nt: TGTGCCAGCAGCGTAGCTGCCCGGGAGACCCAGTACTTC
j_call: TRBJ2-5
clone_size: -
d_call: -
v_call: TRBV9

cdr3_aa: CASSYLPGGQDSPLHF
cdr3_nt: TGTGCCAGCAGTTACCTCCCTGGGGGACAGGATTCACCCCTCCACTTT
j_call: TRBJ1-6
clone_size: -
d_call: TRBD1
v_call: TRBV6-5

cdr3_aa: CASSYFTLSSGNTIYF
cdr3_nt: TGTGCCAGCAGTTATTTTACCTTGAGCTCTGGAAACACCATATATTTT
j_call: TRBJ1-3
clone_size: once
d_call: -
v_call: TRBV6-5

cdr3_aa: CASSTGYTEAFF
cdr3_nt: TGTGCCAGTAGTACAGGCTACACTGAAGCTTTCTTT
j_call: TRBJ1-1
clone_size: -
d_call: -
v_call: TRBV19

cdr3_aa: CASSQDLPDSGNTIYF
cdr3_nt: TGTGCCAGCAGCCAAGATTTACCAGACTCTGGAAACACCATATATTTT
j_call: TRBJ1-3
clone_size: -
d_call: -
v_call: TRBV4-2

cdr3_aa: CSARRGHGYTF
cdr3_nt: TGCAGTGCTAGAAGAGGGCATGGCTACACCTTC
j_call: TRBJ1-2
clone_size: -
d_call: -
v_call: TRBV20-1

cdr3_aa: CASSFTGGANYGYTF
cdr3_nt: TGTGCCAGCAGTTTCACAGGGGGCGCAAACTATGGCTACACCTTC
j_call: TRBJ1-2
clone_size: -
d_call: TRBD1
v_call: TRBV6-5

cdr3_aa: CASALVQGTSGVGSYNEQFF
cdr3_nt: TGTGCCAGCGCCCTAGTCCAGGGGACTAGCGGGGTCGGCTCCTACAATGAGCAGTTCTTC
j_call: TRBJ2-1
clone_size: few
d_call: TRBD2
v_call: TRBV7-8

cdr3_aa: CASSLGQGNSEQYF
cdr3_nt: TGCGCCAGCAGCTTGGGGCAGGGGAACTCCGAGCAGTACTTC
j_call: TRBJ2-7
clone_size: -
d_call: -
v_call: TRBV5-1

cdr3_aa: CASSRGASGGQETQYF
cdr3_nt: TGTGCCAGCAGCCGCGGGGCTAGCGGGGGGCAAGAGACCCAGTACTTC
j_call: TRBJ2-5
clone_size: -
d_call: TRBD2
v_call: TRBV7-9

cdr3_aa: CASREGQGHSPLHF
cdr3_nt: TGTGCCAGCAGGGAGGGACAGGGTCATTCACCCCTCCACTTT
j_call: TRBJ1-6
clone_size: -
d_call: TRBD1
v_call: TRBV5-4

cdr3_aa: CAWTSGAQETQYF
cdr3_nt: TGTGCCTGGACTAGCGGAGCCCAAGAGACCCAGTACTTC
j_call: TRBJ2-5
clone_size: -
d_call: TRBD2
v_call: TRBV30

cdr3_aa: CASSFSQGDTDTQYF
cdr3_nt: TGTGCCAGCAGCTTCTCCCAGGGGGACACAGATACGCAGTATTTT
j_call: TRBJ2-3
clone_size: once
d_call: TRBD1
v_call: TRBV7-9

cdr3_aa: CASSKGWTGHTGELFF
cdr3_nt: TGCGCCAGCAGCAAAGGGTGGACAGGGCACACCGGGGAGCTGTTTTTT
j_call: TRBJ2-2
clone_size: -
d_call: TRBD1
v_call: TRBV4-1

cdr3_aa: CASSLSSGRTSGYTF
cdr3_nt: TGTGCCAGCAGCTTGTCTTCAGGGAGGACTTCTGGCTACACCTTC
j_call: TRBJ1-2
clone_size: few
d_call: -
v_call: TRBV5-4

cdr3_aa: CASSLGRGGFYEQYF
cdr3_nt: TGTGCCAGCAGCTTAGGGCGGGGGGGTTTCTACGAGCAGTACTTC
j_call: TRBJ2-7
clone_size: -
d_call: TRBD2
v_call: TRBV7-9

cdr3_aa: CAISPQGDYEQYF
cdr3_nt: TGTGCCATCAGTCCCCAGGGGGACTACGAGCAGTACTTC
j_call: TRBJ2-7
clone_size: few
d_call: TRBD1
v_call: TRBV10-3

cdr3_aa: CAWSVTGPEKLFF
cdr3_nt: TGTGCCTGGAGTGTTACAGGGCCAGAAAAACTGTTTTTT
j_call: TRBJ1-4
clone_size: -
d_call: -
v_call: TRBV30

cdr3_aa: CASSPRTGDGYTF
cdr3_nt: TGTGCCAGCTCACCACGCACAGGGGATGGCTACACCTTC
j_call: TRBJ1-2
clone_size: -
d_call: TRBD1
v_call: TRBV18

cdr3_aa: CASSFETNSPLHF
cdr3_nt: TGTGCCAGCAGCTTCGAGACAAATTCACCCCTCCACTTT
j_call: TRBJ1-6
clone_size: once
d_call: -
v_call: TRBV7-9

cdr3_aa: CASSLPLQGTYNEQFF
cdr3_nt: TGCGCCAGCAGCTTGCCCTTACAGGGGACATACAATGAGCAGTTCTTC
j_call: TRBJ2-1
clone_size: -
d_call: TRBD1
v_call: TRBV5-1

cdr3_aa: CASSVGRGDEQFF
cdr3_nt: TGTGCCAGCAGCGTAGGACGGGGGGATGAGCAGTTCTTC
j_call: TRBJ2-1
clone_size: -
d_call: TRBD2
v_call: TRBV9

cdr3_aa: CASSYRWEGLQPQHF
cdr3_nt: TGTGCCAGCAGTTACCGATGGGAGGGGCTCCAGCCCCAGCATTTT
j_call: TRBJ1-5
clone_size: -
d_call: -
v_call: TRBV6-5

cdr3_aa: CASRPEGGDYGYTF
cdr3_nt: TGTGCCAGCAGGCCCGAAGGGGGCGACTATGGCTACACCTTC
j_call: TRBJ1-2
clone_size: -
d_call: TRBD1
v_call: TRBV6-1

cdr3_aa: CATKTHVERNSPLHF
cdr3_nt: TGTGCCACCAAGACACACGTGGAACGGAATTCACCCCTCCACTTT
j_call: TRBJ1-6
clone_size: -
d_call: -
v_call: TRBV10-3

cdr3_aa: CASSVSGGAGTQYF
cdr3_nt: TGTGCCAGCAGCGTTAGCGGGGGGGCGGGGACCCAGTACTTC
j_call: TRBJ2-5
clone_size: -
d_call: TRBD2
v_call: TRBV9

cdr3_aa: CASSISAGSTYNEQFF
cdr3_nt: TGTGCCAGTAGTATATCCGCGGGGAGTACCTACAATGAGCAGTTCTTC
j_call: TRBJ2-1
clone_size: -
d_call: -
v_call: TRBV19

cdr3_aa: CASTLGPGQGMNTEAFF
cdr3_nt: TGTGCCAGTACTCTAGGGCCGGGACAGGGGATGAACACTGAAGCTTTCTTT
j_call: TRBJ1-1
clone_size: -
d_call: TRBD1
v_call: TRBV19

cdr3_aa: CSVGDRENTEAFF
cdr3_nt: TGCAGCGTTGGGGACAGGGAAAACACTGAAGCTTTCTTT
j_call: TRBJ1-1
clone_size: -
d_call: TRBD1
v_call: TRBV29-1

cdr3_aa: CSVWTGGTEAFF
cdr3_nt: TGCAGCGTTTGGACAGGGGGCACTGAAGCTTTCTTT
j_call: TRBJ1-1
clone_size: -
d_call: TRBD1
v_call: TRBV29-1

cdr3_aa: CAIGGGVVYNEQFF
cdr3_nt: TGTGCCATCGGGGGAGGGGTAGTCTACAATGAGCAGTTCTTC
j_call: TRBJ2-1
clone_size: once
d_call: TRBD2
v_call: TRBV7-6

cdr3_aa: CAWSDRGFEAFF
cdr3_nt: TGTGCCTGGAGTGACAGGGGGTTTGAAGCTTTCTTT
j_call: TRBJ1-1
clone_size: few
d_call: TRBD1
v_call: TRBV30

cdr3_aa: CASSVSSGGGTGELFF
cdr3_nt: TGTGCCAGCAGCGTGTCTAGCGGGGGGGGCACCGGGGAGCTGTTTTTT
j_call: TRBJ2-2
clone_size: few
d_call: TRBD2
v_call: TRBV9

cdr3_aa: CATSRSLGQDGDEQYF
cdr3_nt: TGTGCCACCAGCAGGTCCCTCGGACAGGATGGGGACGAGCAGTACTTC
j_call: TRBJ2-7
clone_size: few
d_call: TRBD1
v_call: TRBV15

cdr3_aa: CAISESRLRQETQYF
cdr3_nt: TGTGCCATCAGTGAGTCCCGACTCCGACAAGAGACCCAGTACTTC
j_call: TRBJ2-5
clone_size: -
d_call: -
v_call: TRBV10-3

cdr3_aa: CASSYVGQGRTGELFF
cdr3_nt: TGTGCCAGCAGTTACGTGGGACAGGGTCGCACCGGGGAGCTGTTTTTT
j_call: TRBJ2-2
clone_size: few
d_call: TRBD1
v_call: TRBV6-6